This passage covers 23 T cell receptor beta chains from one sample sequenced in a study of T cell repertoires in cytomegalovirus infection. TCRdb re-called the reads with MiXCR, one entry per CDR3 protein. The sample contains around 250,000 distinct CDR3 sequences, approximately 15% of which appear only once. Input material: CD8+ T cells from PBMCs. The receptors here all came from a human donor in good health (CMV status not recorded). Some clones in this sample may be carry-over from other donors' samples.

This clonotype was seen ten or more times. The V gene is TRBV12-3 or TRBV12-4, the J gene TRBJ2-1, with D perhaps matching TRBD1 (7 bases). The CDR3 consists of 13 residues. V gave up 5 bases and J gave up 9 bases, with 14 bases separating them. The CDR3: CASSGSGGGEQFF. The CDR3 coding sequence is TGTGCCAGCAGTGGCTCAGGGGGAGGTGAGCAGTTCTTC.

CDR3 sequence (DNA): TGTGCCAGCAGCTACAGGGGGGGTGGCACTGAAGCTTTCTTT. It codes for CASSYRGGGTEAFF. This sequence joins TRBV7-8 and TRBJ1-1; 8 bases fit TRBD1. This CDR3 spans 14 amino acids. The germline CDR1 and CDR2 sequences are SGHVS and FQNEAQ. With V trimmed by 4 bases and J by 4 bases, 5 bases remained unmatched.

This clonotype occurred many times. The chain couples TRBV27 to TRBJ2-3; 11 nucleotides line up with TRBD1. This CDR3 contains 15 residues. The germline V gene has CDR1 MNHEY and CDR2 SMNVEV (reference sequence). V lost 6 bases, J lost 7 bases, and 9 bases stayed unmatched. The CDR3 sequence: CASSRPGQGVHTQYF. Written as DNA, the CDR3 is TGTGCCAGCAGCCGTCCGGGACAGGGGGTTCATACGCAGTATTTT.

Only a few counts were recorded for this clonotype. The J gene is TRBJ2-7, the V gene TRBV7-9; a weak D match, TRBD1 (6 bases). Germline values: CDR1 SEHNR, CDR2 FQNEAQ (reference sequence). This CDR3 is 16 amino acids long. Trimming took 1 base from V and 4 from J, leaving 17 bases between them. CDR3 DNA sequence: TGTGCCAGCAGCTTAGTCGGCAGGGGAATCGGGTACGAGCAGTACTTC. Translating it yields CASSLVGRGIGYEQYF.

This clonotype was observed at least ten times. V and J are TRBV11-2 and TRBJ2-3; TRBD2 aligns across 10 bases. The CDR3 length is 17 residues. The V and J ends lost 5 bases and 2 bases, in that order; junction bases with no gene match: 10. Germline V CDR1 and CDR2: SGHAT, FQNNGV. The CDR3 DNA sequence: TGTGCCAGCAGCCAAATCGCAGGACTAGCGGACACAGATACGCAGTATTTT. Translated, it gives CASSQIAGLADTDTQYF.

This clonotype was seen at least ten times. The CDR3 reads CASSPYPSGSGANVLTF. CDR3 nucleotides: TGTGCCAGCAGCCCCTATCCGAGTGGCTCTGGGGCCAACGTCCTGACTTTC. The J gene is TRBJ2-6, the V gene TRBV7-9; unclear D gene. Per germline, CDR1 SEHNR and CDR2 FQNEAQ (reference sequence). V lost 5 bases to trimming and J lost 0 bases, with 14 bases between them. The CDR3 consists of 17 residues.

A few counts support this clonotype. This chain's CDR3 is CASSLWGTDPAFF. CDR3 DNA sequence: TGTGCCAGCAGTTTATGGGGGACCGACCCAGCTTTCTTT. V usage is TRBV28 and J usage is TRBJ1-1; a weak D match, TRBD1 (5 bases). Germline V gives CDR1 MDHEN, CDR2 SYDVKM. Trimming took off 0 bases at V and 10 bases at J, with 12 bases between the two ends. The CDR3 sequence is 13 residues long.

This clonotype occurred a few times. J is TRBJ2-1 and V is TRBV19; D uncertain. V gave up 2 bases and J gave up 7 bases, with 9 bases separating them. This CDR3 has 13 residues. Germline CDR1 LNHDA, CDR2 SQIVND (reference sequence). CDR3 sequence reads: CASSILLGNEQFF. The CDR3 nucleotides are TGTGCCAGTAGTATATTATTAGGGAATGAGCAGTTCTTC.

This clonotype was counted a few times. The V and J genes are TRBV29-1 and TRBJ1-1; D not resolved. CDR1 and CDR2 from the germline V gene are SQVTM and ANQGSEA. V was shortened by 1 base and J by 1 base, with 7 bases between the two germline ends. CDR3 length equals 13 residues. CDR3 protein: CSVEGPANTEAFF. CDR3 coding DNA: TGCAGCGTTGAAGGACCCGCGAACACTGAAGCTTTCTTT.

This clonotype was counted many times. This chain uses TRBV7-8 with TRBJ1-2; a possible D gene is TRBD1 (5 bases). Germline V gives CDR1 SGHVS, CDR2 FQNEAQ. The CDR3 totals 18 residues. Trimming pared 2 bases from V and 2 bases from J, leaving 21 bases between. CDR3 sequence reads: CASSLLRAGGPQNYGYTF. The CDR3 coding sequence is TGTGCCAGCAGCTTACTCCGCGCGGGGGGACCTCAAAACTATGGCTACACCTTC.

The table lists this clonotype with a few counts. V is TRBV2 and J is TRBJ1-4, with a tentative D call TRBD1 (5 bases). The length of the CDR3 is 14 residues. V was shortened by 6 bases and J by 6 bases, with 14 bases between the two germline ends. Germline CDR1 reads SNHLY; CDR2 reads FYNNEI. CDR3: CASRDSDLDEKLFF. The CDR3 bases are TGTGCCAGCAGAGACAGCGATTTAGATGAAAAACTGTTTTTT.

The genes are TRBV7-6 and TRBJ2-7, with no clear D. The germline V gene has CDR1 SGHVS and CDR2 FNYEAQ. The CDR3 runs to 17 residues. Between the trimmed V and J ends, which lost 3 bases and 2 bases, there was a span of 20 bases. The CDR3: CASSLRDDSVSTYEQYF. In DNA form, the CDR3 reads TGTGCCAGCAGCTTGCGAGACGATTCCGTTAGTACCTACGAGCAGTACTTC.

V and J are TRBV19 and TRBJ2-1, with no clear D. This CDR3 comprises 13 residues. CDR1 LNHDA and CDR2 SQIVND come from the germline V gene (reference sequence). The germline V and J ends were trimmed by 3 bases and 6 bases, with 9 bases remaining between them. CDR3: CASSMAPGNEQFF. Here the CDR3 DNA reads TGTGCCAGTAGTATGGCCCCCGGCAATGAGCAGTTCTTC.

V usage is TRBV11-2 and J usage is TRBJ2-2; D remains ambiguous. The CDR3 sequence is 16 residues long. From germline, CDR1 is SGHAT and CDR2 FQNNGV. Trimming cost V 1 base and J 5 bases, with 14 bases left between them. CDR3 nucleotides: TGTGCCAGCAGCTTAGGCGCGTTTCTTTTAACCGGGGAGCTGTTTTTT. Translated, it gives CASSLGAFLLTGELFF.

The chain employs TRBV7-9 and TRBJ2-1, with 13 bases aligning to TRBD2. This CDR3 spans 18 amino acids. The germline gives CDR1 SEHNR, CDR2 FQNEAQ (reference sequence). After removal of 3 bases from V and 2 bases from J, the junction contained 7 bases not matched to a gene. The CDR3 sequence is CASSFRTSGGDAYNEQFF. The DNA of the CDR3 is TGTGCCAGCAGCTTCCGGACTAGCGGGGGCGATGCCTACAATGAGCAGTTCTTC.

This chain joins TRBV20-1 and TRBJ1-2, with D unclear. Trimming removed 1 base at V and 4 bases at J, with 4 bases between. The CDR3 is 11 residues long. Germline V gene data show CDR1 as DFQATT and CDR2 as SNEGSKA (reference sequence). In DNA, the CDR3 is TGCAGTGCTAGAGTCAGCTATGGCTACACCTTC. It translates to CSARVSYGYTF.

The CDR3: CSALGTARLINYGYTF. The CDR3 DNA reads as TGCAGTGCCCTCGGGACAGCCAGACTTATTAACTATGGCTACACCTTC. The chain combines TRBV20-1 with TRBJ1-2; 7 nucleotides agree with TRBD1. Per the germline V gene, CDR1 is DFQATT and CDR2 is SNEGSKA (reference sequence). The CDR3 has 16 residues. V was clipped by 6 bases and J by 1 base; unmatched bases: 14.

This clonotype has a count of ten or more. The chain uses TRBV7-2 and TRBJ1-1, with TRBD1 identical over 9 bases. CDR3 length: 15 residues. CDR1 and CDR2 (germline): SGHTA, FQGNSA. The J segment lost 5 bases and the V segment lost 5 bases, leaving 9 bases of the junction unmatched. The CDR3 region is CASSPPTGGGTEAFF. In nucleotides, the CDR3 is TGTGCCAGCAGCCCCCCGACAGGGGGAGGGACTGAAGCTTTCTTT.

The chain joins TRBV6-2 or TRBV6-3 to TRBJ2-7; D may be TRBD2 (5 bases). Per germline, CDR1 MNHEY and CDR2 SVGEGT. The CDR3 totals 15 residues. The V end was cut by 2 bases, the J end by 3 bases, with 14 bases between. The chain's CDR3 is CASSYLAAEDYEQYF. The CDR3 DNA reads TGTGCCAGCAGTTACCTGGCGGCGGAGGACTACGAGCAGTACTTC.

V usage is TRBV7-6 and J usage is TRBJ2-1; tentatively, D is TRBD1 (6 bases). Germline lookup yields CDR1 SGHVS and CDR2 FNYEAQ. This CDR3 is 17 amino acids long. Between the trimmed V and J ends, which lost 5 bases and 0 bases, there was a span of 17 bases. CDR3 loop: CASSPGAGRGSYNEQFF. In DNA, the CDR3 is TGTGCCAGCAGCCCAGGGGCCGGCAGGGGCTCCTACAATGAGCAGTTCTTC.

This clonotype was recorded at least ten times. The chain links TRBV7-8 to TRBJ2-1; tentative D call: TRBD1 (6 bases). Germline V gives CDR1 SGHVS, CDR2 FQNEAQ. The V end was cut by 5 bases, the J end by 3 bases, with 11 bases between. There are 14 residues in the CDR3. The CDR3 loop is CASSTRTDYNEQFF. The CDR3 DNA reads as TGTGCCAGCAGCACTAGGACAGACTACAATGAGCAGTTCTTC.

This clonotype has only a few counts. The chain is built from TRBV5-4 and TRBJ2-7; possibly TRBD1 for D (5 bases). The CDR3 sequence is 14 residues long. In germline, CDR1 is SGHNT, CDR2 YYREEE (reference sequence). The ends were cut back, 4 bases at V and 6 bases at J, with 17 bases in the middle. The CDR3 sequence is CASSGKEGDGEQYF. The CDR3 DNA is TGTGCCAGCAGCGGTAAGGAAGGGGATGGCGAGCAGTACTTC.

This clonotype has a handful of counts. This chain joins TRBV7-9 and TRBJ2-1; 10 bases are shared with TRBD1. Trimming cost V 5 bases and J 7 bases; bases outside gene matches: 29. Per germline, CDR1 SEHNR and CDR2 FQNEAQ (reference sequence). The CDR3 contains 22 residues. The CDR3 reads CASSPRGRRQGAHSRSLNEQFF. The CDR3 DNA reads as TGTGCCAGCAGCCCTCGAGGGAGGCGACAGGGGGCCCACTCAAGGTCCCTTAATGAGCAGTTCTTC.